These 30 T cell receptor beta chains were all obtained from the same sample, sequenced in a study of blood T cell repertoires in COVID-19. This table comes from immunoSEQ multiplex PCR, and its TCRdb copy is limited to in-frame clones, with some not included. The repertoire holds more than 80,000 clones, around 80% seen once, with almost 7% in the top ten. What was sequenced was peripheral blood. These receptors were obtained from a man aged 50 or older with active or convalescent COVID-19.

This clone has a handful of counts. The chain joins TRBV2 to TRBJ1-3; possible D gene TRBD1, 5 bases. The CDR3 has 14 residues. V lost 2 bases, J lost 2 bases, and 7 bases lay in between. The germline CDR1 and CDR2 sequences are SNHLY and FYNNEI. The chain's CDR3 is CASSEPRAGNTIYF. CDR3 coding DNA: TGTGCCAGCAGTGAACCCAGGGCTGGAAACACCATATATTTT.

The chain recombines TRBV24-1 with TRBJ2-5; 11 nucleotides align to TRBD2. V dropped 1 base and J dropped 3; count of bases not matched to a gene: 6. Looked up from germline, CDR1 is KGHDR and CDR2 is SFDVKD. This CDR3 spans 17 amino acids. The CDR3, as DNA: TGTGCCACCAGTGATTTCGGACTAGCGGGCATCAAAGAGACCCAGTACTTC. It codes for CATSDFGLAGIKETQYF.

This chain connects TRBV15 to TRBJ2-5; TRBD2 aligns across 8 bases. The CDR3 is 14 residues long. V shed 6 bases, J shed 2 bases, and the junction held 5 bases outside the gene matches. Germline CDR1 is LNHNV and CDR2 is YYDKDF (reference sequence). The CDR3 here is CATRVSGNQETQYF. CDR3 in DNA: TGTGCCACCAGGGTTAGCGGGAATCAAGAGACCCAGTACTTC.

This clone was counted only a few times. CDR3 sequence: CASSESGGVGGYTF. The DNA of the CDR3 is TGCGCCAGCAGTGAGTCGGGCGGGGTAGGTGGCTACACCTTC. The rearrangement joins TRBV10-2 to TRBJ1-2, with D unclear. The ends were cut back, 0 bases at V and 7 bases at J, with 12 bases in the middle. This CDR3 has 14 amino acids. CDR1 is WSHSY, CDR2 SAAADI, per germline.

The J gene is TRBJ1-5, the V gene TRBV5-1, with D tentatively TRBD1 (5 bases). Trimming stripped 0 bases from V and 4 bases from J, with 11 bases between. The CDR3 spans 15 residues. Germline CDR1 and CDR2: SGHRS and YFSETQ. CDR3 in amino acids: CASSLGDLGNQPQHF. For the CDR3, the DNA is TGCGCCAGCAGCTTGGGGGACTTGGGGAATCAGCCCCAGCATTTT.

The CDR3 is CASSQDSQGAGNTIYF. CDR3 sequence (DNA): TGTGCCAGTAGTCAAGACTCACAGGGGGCTGGAAACACCATATATTTT. The chain links TRBV19 to TRBJ1-3; 8 bases fit TRBD1. The CDR3 contains 16 residues. V dropped 5 bases and J dropped 2; count of bases not matched to a gene: 8. Per the germline V gene, CDR1 is LNHDA and CDR2 is SQIVND (reference sequence).

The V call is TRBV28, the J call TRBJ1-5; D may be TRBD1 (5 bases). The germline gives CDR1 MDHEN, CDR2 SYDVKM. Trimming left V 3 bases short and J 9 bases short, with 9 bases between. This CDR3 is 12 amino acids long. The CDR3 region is CASSFGGGPQHF. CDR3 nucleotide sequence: TGTGCCAGCAGTTTCGGGGGAGGGCCCCAGCATTTT.

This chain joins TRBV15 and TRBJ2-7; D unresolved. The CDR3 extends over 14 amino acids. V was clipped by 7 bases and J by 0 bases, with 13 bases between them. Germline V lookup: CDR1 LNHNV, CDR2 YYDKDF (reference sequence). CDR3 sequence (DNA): TGTGCCACCATCCCCAGTGAGGTCTCCTACGAGCAGTACGTC. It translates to CATIPSEVSYEQYV.

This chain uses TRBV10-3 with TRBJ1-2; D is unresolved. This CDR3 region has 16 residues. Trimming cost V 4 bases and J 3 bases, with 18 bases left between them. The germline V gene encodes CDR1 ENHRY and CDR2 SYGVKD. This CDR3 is CAISGGEGLSHYGYTF. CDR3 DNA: TGTGCCATCAGTGGCGGTGAGGGTCTCTCTCACTATGGCTACACCTTC.

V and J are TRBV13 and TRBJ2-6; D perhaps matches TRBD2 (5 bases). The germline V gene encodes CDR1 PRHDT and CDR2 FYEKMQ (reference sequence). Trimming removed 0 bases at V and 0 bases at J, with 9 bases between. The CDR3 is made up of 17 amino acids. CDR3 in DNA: TGTGCCAGCAGCTTAGGGGACTCAAGCTCTGGGGCCAACGTCCTGACTTTC. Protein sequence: CASSLGDSSSGANVLTF.

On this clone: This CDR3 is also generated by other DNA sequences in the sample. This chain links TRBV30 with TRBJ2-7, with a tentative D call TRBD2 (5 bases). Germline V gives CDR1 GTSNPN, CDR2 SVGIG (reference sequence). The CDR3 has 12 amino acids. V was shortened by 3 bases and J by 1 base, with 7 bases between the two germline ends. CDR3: CAWSTGSYEQYF. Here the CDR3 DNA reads TGTGCCTGGAGCACGGGATCCTACGAGCAGTACTTC.

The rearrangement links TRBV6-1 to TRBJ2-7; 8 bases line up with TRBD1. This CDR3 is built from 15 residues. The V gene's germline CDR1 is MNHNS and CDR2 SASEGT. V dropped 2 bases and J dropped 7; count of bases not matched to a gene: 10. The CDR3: CASSEYGQGAGEQYV. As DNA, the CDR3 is TGTGCCAGCAGTGAATACGGGCAGGGGGCGGGGGAGCAGTACGTC.

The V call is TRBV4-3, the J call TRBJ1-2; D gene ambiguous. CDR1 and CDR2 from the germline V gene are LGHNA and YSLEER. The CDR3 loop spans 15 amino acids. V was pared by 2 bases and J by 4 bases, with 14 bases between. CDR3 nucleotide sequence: TGCGCCAGCAGCCAACATGAGGGTATCGGCTATGGCTACACCTTC. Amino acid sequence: CASSQHEGIGYGYTF.

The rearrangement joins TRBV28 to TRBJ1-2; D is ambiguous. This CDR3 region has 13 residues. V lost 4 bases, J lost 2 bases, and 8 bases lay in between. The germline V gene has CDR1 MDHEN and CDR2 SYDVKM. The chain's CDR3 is CASSSTTNYGYTF. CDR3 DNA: TGTGCCAGCAGTTCGACAACCAACTATGGCTACACCTTC.

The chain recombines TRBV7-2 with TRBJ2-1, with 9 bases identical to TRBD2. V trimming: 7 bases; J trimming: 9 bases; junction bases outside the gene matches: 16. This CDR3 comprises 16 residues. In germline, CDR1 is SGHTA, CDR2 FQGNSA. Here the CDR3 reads CASIKGLARPTGEQFF. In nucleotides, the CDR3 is TGTGCCAGCATCAAGGGACTAGCCCGCCCGACGGGTGAGCAGTTCTTC.

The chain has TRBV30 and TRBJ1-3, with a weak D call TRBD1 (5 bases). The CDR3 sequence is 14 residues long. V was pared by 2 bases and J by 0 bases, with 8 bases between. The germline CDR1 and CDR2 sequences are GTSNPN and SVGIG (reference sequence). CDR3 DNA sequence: TGTGCCTGGAGTAGAGACAGCTCTGGAAACACCATATATTTT. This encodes CAWSRDSSGNTIYF. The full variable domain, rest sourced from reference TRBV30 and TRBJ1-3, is SQTIHQWPATLVQPVGSPLSLECTVEGTSNPNLYWYRQAAGRGLQLLFYSVGIGQISSEVPQNLSASRPQDRQFILSSKKLLLSDSGFYLCAWSRDSSGNTIYFGEGSWLTVV.

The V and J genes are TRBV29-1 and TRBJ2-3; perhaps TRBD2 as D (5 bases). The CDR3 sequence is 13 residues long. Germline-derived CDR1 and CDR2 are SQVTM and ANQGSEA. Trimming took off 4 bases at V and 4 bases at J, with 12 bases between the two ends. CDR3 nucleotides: TGCAGCGTTGGTAGCGTATCCTCAGATACGCAGTATTTT. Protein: CSVGSVSSDTQYF.

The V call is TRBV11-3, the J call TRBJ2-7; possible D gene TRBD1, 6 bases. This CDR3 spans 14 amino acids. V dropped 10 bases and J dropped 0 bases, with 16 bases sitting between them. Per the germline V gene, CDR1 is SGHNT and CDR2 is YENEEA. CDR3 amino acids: CATLRQVSSYEQYV. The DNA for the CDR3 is TGTGCCACCCTTAGACAGGTCAGCTCCTACGAGCAGTACGTC.

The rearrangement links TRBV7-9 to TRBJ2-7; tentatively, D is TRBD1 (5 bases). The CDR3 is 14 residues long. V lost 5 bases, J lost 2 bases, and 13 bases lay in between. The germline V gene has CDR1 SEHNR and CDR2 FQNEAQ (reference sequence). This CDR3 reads CASSPRSGPYEQYV. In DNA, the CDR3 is TGTGCCAGCAGCCCCCGGTCAGGGCCCTACGAGCAGTACGTC.

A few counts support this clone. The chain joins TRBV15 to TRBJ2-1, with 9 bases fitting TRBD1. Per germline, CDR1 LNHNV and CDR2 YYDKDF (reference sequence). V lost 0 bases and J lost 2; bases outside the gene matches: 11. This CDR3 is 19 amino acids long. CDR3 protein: CATSRDLPKQGAPYNEQFF. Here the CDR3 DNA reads TGTGCCACCAGCAGAGATCTCCCGAAACAGGGGGCCCCCTACAATGAGCAGTTCTTC. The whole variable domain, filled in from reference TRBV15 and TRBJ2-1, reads DAMVIQNPRYQVTQFGKPVTLSCSQTLNHNVMYWYQQKSSQAPKLLFHYYDKDFNNEADTPDNFQSRRPNTSFCFLDIRSPGLGDTAMYLCATSRDLPKQGAPYNEQFFGPGTRLTVL.

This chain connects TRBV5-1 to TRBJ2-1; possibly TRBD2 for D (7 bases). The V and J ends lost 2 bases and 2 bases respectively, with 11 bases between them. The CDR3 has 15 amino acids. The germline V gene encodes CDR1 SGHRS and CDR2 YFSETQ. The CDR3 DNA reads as TGCGCCAGCAGCTTCGAGGGGGGGCCCTACAATGAGCAGTTCTTC. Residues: CASSFEGGPYNEQFF.

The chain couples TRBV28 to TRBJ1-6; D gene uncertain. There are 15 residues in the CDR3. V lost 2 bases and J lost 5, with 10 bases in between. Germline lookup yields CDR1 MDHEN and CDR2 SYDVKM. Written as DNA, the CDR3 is TGTGCCAGCAGTTTAGGGTCGGGAGATAATTCACCCCTCCACTTT. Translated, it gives CASSLGSGDNSPLHF.

CDR3 loop: CASSLAKDREQYF. CDR3 coding DNA: TGTGCCAGCAGTTTAGCCAAGGACAGGGAGCAGTACTTC. J is TRBJ2-7 and V is TRBV12-3 or TRBV12-4, with 7 bases identical to TRBD1. This CDR3 region has 13 residues. Unmatched junction bases numbered 3, after V lost 0 bases and J lost 7 bases.

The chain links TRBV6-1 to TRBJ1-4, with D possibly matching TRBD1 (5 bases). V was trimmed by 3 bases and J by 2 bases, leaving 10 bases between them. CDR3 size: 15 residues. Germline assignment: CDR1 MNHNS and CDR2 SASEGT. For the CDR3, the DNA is TGTGCCAGCAGTGACACACAGGCGACTAATGAAAAACTGTTTTTT. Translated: CASSDTQATNEKLFF.

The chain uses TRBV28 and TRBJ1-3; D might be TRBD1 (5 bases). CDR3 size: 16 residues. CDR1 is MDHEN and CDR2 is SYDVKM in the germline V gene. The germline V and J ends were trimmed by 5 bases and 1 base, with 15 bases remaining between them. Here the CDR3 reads CASSPGTVPSGNTIYF. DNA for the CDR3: TGTGCCAGCAGTCCCGGGACTGTCCCGTCTGGAAACACCATATATTTT.

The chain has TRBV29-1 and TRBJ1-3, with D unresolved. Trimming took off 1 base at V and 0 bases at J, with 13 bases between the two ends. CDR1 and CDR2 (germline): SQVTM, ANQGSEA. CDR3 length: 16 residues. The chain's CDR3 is CSVEVWAGSSGNTIYF. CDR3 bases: TGCAGCGTTGAAGTTTGGGCGGGAAGCTCTGGAAACACCATATATTTT.

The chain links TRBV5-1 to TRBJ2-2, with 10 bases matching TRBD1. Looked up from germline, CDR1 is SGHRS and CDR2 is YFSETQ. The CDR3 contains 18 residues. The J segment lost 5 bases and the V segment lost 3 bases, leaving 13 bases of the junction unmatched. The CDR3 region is CASSWGGGTGETTGELFF. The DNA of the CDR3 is TGCGCCAGCAGCTGGGGTGGAGGGACAGGGGAAACGACCGGGGAGCTGTTTTTT.

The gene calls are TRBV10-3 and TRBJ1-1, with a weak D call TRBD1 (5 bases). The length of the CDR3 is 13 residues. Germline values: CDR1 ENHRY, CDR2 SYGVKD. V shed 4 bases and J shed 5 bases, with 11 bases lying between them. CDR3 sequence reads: CAISVQGPTEAFF. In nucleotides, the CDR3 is TGTGCCATCAGTGTTCAGGGCCCAACTGAAGCTTTCTTT.

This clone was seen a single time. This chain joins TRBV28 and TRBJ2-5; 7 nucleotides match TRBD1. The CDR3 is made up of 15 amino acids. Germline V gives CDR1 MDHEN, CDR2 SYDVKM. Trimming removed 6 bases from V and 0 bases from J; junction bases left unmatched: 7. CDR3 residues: CASSPGQWNQETQYF. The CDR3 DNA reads TGTGCCAGCAGCCCGGGACAGTGGAACCAAGAGACCCAGTACTTC. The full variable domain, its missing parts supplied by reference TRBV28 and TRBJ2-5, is DVKVTQSSRYLVKRTGEKVFLECVQDMDHENMFWYRQDPGLGLRLIYFSYDVKMKEKGDIPEGYSVSREKKERFSLILESASTNQTSMYLCASSPGQWNQETQYFGPGTRLLVL.

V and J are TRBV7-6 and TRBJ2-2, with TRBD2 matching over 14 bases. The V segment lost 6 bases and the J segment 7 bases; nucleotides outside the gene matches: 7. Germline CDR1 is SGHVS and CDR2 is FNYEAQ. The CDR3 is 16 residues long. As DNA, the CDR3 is TGTGCCAGCAGACGACTAGCGGGGGGGCTAGGCGGGGAGCTGTTTTTT. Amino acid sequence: CASRRLAGGLGGELFF.